Shown below are 19 T cell receptor beta chains from a single sample sequenced in a study of cytomegalovirus exposure and HLA in healthy donors. PCR involved 60 Vbeta and 13 Jbeta primers. Assay used: immunoSEQ multiplex PCR; TCRdb lists only in-frame clones, some missing. The table lists 95,000 to 100,000 clones, about 76% of them singletons. Sequencing was carried out using PBMCs. The receptors come from a man aged 40-55 years in good health and CMV-seropositive.

The rearrangement joins TRBV6-5 to TRBJ2-7; possibly TRBD2 for D (5 bases). CDR3 length equals 15 residues. V was pared by 0 bases and J by 2 bases, with 11 bases between. Germline CDR1 is MNHEY and CDR2 is SVGAGI. The CDR3 region has the DNA TGTGCCAGCAGTTACTCTTCCGGAGGCCCCTACGAGCAGTACTTC. The encoded protein is CASSYSSGGPYEQYF.

This clone was detected only a few times. This sequence joins TRBV10-1 and TRBJ2-5, with TRBD1 identical over 8 bases. The V and J ends lost 4 bases and 4 bases, in that order; junction bases with no gene match: 5. Germline V CDR1 and CDR2: WNHNN, SYGVQD (reference sequence). The CDR3 is 14 amino acids. Here the CDR3 DNA reads TGCGCCAGCAGTGTACAGGGGGATGGAGAGACCCAGTACTTC. This sequence encodes CASSVQGDGETQYF.

The chain couples TRBV2 to TRBJ1-2, with TRBD1 identical over 8 bases. CDR3 length equals 15 residues. Germline CDR1 reads SNHLY; CDR2 reads FYNNEI. The V gene end was trimmed by 10 bases and the J gene end by 8 bases; junction bases not matched to a gene: 18. As DNA, the CDR3 is TGTGCCATATTAAGGGCGGGACAGGACCCATGCGGCTACACCTTC. This translates into CAILRAGQDPCGYTF.

The CDR3 sequence is CASSEPVMDTLISYEQYF. Here the CDR3 DNA reads TGCGCCAGCAGTGAGCCCGTAATGGACACCTTGATTTCCTACGAGCAGTACTTC. This chain links TRBV10-2 with TRBJ2-7, with D perhaps TRBD1 (5 bases). V shed 2 bases and J shed 1 base, with 21 bases lying between them. This CDR3 region has 18 residues. Germline values: CDR1 WSHSY, CDR2 SAAADI.

As regards this clone: This specimen includes other DNA sequences encoding the same CDR3. The CDR3: CASSDNSYEQYF. CDR3 in DNA: TGCGCCAGCAGTGACAATTCCTACGAGCAGTACTTC. V usage is TRBV10-1 and J usage is TRBJ2-7; D unresolved. This CDR3 is built from 12 residues. The germline V gene has CDR1 WNHNN and CDR2 SYGVQD (reference sequence). Trimming pared 3 bases from V and 1 base from J, leaving 4 bases between.

This clone was seen only a few times. The chain carries TRBV18 and TRBJ2-1; D might be TRBD1 (5 bases). The CDR3 is made up of 15 amino acids. In germline, CDR1 is KGHSH, CDR2 LQKENI. V was shortened by 2 bases and J by 5 bases, with 13 bases between the two germline ends. The DNA for the CDR3 is TGTGCCAGCTCACCAGCACAGGAGCCAAACAATGAGCAGTTCTTC. Its translation: CASSPAQEPNNEQFF.

The CDR3: CASSYYDRTYGYTF. For the CDR3, the DNA is TGTGCCAGCAGTTACTATGACAGGACCTATGGCTACACCTTC. The chain has TRBV6-5 and TRBJ1-2, with a possible D match to TRBD1 (6 bases). The CDR3 has 14 amino acids. V was trimmed by 1 base and J by 4 bases, leaving 10 bases between them. The germline V gene encodes CDR1 MNHEY and CDR2 SVGAGI.

J is TRBJ1-1 and V is TRBV5-1; 10 bases match TRBD1. Germline trimming cut 7 bases from V and 5 bases from J; bases unmatched to any gene: 2. This CDR3 has 12 amino acids. Germline-derived CDR1 and CDR2 are SGHRS and YFSETQ. CDR3 protein: CASRTGGTEAFF. DNA of the CDR3: TGCGCCAGCCGGACAGGGGGAACTGAAGCTTTCTTT.

This chain connects TRBV19 to TRBJ1-2; TRBD1 might be the D (5 bases). This CDR3 is 11 amino acids long. The V end lost 8 bases, the J end lost 6 bases, and 10 bases lay between the germline ends. From germline, CDR1 is LNHDA and CDR2 SQIVND (reference sequence). CDR3 amino acids: CASRQGDGYTF. Here the CDR3 DNA reads TGTGCCAGTCGACAAGGGGATGGCTACACCTTC.

The chain couples TRBV13 to TRBJ2-3; the match to TRBD2 covers 9 bases. The germline V gene encodes CDR1 PRHDT and CDR2 FYEKMQ (reference sequence). This CDR3 contains 14 residues. With 3 bases clipped from V and 4 bases from J, the junction kept 2 bases outside the gene matches. This CDR3 reads CASSLGLASDTQYF. The CDR3 DNA sequence: TGTGCCAGCAGCTTGGGACTAGCCTCAGATACGCAGTATTTT.

This clone was seen a handful of times. The rearrangement links TRBV7-2 to TRBJ2-6; D is unresolved. V was cut by 6 bases and J by 0 bases, with 6 bases left in between. Germline CDR1 SGHTA, CDR2 FQGNSA. There are 14 residues in the CDR3. Here the CDR3 reads CASSPNSGANVLTF. The DNA of the CDR3 is TGTGCCAGCAGTCCCAACTCTGGGGCCAACGTCCTGACTTTC.

CDR3 residues: CASSVEDIGQNYEQYF. The CDR3 coding sequence is TGTGCCAGCAGCGTAGAAGACATAGGACAGAACTACGAGCAGTACTTC. The chain is built from TRBV9 and TRBJ2-7; weak D call: TRBD1 (6 bases). The germline V gene encodes CDR1 SGDLS and CDR2 YYNGEE. Trimming left V 0 bases short and J 3 bases short, with 16 bases between. The CDR3 spans 16 residues.

CDR3 region: CASSGTVGDTQYF. DNA of the CDR3: TGTGCCAGCAGCGGGACAGTTGGAGATACGCAGTATTTT. J is TRBJ2-3 and V is TRBV9; possibly TRBD1 for D (6 bases). The CDR3 contains 13 residues. Germline lookup yields CDR1 SGDLS and CDR2 YYNGEE. Trimming shortened V by 3 bases and J by 5 bases, and 10 bases separated the two germline ends.

The chain is built from TRBV28 and TRBJ2-5; 14 bases are a match to TRBD2. V gave up 4 bases and J gave up 10 bases; unmatched junction bases: 5. Germline CDR1 MDHEN, CDR2 SYDVKM. The length of the CDR3 is 14 residues. The CDR3 DNA reads TGTGCCAGCAGTTCCGGGACTAGCGGGAGAATCCAGTACTTC. It translates to CASSSGTSGRIQYF.

V usage is TRBV10-3 and J usage is TRBJ2-1; 13 nucleotides match TRBD2. The germline gives CDR1 ENHRY, CDR2 SYGVKD. After removal of 10 bases from V and 3 bases from J, the junction contained 9 bases not matched to a gene. The CDR3 contains 16 residues. The CDR3 region is CASRGLAGVNYNEQFF. The CDR3 DNA reads as TGTGCCAGTCGAGGACTAGCGGGAGTTAACTACAATGAGCAGTTCTTC.

Written as DNA, the CDR3 is TGTGCCAGCAACGGCGGCTCCTACAATGAGCAGTTCTTC. This codes for CASNGGSYNEQFF. The V and J genes are TRBV2 and TRBJ2-1; D uncertain. V lost 7 bases to trimming and J lost 0 bases, with 7 bases between them. The V gene's germline CDR1 is SNHLY and CDR2 FYNNEI. This CDR3 contains 13 residues.

The gene calls are TRBV5-1 and TRBJ1-2; 10 bases line up with TRBD1. This CDR3 region has 16 residues. J gave up 4 bases and V 0 bases, and 6 bases lay outside the gene matches. CDR1 SGHRS and CDR2 YFSETQ come from the germline V gene. The CDR3 DNA is TGCGCCAGCAGCTTGGAGGTGACAGGGGGCTTCTATGGCTACACCTTC. Its protein is CASSLEVTGGFYGYTF.

The chain couples TRBV4-2 to TRBJ2-5; 8 bases are shared with TRBD2. The closer fit of TRBJ2-7 to the DNA end suggests the J call may be wrong. The CDR3 consists of 16 residues. Germline-derived CDR1 and CDR2 are LGHNA and YNFKEQ. The CDR3 DNA reads as TGTGCCAGCAGCCAGATGGGGGGGACTAGCTCCTACGAGCAGTACTTC. This encodes CASSQMGGTSSYEQYF.

The sample holds a few counts of this clone. The rearrangement links TRBV29-1 to TRBJ1-2; D uncertain. V lost 2 bases to trimming and J lost 1 base, with 5 bases between them. Germline-derived CDR1 and CDR2 are SQVTM and ANQGSEA. This CDR3 region has 12 residues. The CDR3 DNA follows: TGCAGCGTTGAATCAGATAACTATGGCTACACCTTC. Its protein is CSVESDNYGYTF.